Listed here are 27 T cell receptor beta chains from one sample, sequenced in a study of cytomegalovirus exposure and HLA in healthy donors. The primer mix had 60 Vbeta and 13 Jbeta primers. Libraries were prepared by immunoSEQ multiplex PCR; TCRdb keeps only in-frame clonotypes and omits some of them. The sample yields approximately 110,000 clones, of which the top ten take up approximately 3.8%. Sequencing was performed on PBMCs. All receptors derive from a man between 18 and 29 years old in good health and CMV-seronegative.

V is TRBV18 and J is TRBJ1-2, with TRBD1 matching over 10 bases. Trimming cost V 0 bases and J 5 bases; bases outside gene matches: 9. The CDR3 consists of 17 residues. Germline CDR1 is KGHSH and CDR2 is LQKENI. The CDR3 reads CASSPPGTGVSSYGYTF. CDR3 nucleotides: TGTGCCAGCTCACCACCCGGGACAGGGGTTTCAAGTTATGGCTACACCTTC.

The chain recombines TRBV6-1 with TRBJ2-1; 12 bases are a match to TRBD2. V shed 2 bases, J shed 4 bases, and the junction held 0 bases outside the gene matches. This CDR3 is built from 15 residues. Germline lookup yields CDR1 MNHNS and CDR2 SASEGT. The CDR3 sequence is CASSELAGGYNEQFF. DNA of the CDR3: TGTGCCAGCAGTGAACTAGCGGGGGGGTACAATGAGCAGTTCTTC.

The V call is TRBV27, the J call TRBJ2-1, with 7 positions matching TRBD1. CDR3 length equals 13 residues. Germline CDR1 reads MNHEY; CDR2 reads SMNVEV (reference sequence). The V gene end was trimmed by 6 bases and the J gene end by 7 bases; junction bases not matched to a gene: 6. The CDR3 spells CASRRQGNNEQFF. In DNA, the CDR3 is TGTGCCAGCAGACGACAGGGAAATAATGAGCAGTTCTTC.

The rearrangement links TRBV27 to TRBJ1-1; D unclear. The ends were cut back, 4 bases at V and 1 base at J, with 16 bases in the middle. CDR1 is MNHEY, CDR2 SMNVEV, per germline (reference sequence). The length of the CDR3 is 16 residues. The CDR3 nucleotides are TGTGCCAGCAGTTCCCTCTTGGGCCCAAAGAACACTGAAGCTTTCTTT. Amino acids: CASSSLLGPKNTEAFF.

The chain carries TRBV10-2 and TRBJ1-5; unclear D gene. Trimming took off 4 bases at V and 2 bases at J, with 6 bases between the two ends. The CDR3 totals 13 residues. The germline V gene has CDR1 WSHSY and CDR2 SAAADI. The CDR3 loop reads CASSGEGNQPQHF. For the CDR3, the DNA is TGCGCCAGCAGTGGTGAGGGCAATCAGCCCCAGCATTTT.

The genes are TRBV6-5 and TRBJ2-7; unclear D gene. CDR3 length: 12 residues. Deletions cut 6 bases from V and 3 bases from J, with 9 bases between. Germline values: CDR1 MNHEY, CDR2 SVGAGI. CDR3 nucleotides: TGTGCCAGCAGCGCCGCTAGCTACGAGCAGTACTTC. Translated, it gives CASSAASYEQYF.

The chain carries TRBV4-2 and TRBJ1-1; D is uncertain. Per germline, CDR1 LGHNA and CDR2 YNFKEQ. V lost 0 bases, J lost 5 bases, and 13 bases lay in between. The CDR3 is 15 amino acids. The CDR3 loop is CASSQDEGVETEAFF. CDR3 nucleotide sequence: TGTGCCAGCAGCCAAGATGAGGGAGTTGAGACTGAAGCTTTCTTT.

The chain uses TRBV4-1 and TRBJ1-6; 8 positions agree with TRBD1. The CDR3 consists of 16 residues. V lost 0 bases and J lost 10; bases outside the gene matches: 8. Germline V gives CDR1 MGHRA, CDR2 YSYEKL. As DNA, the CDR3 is TGCGCCAGCAGCCAAGATTCCGGACAGGGAATATCACCCCTCCACTTT. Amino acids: CASSQDSGQGISPLHF.

In DNA form, the CDR3 reads TGTGCCAGCCGGGGACTGCCTAGCAATCAGCCCCAGCATTTT. This gives the protein CASRGLPSNQPQHF. The chain joins TRBV27 to TRBJ1-5; TRBD1 might be the D (5 bases). This CDR3 has 14 amino acids. The germline gives CDR1 MNHEY, CDR2 SMNVEV (reference sequence). With 8 bases removed from V and 0 bases from J, the gap between germline ends came to 11 bases.

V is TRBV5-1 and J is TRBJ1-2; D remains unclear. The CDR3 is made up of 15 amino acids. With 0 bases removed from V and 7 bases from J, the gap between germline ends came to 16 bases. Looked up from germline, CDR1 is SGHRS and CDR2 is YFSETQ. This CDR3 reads CASSLGELRDSGYTF. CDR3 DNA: TGCGCCAGCAGCTTGGGTGAGCTCCGTGACTCTGGCTACACCTTC.

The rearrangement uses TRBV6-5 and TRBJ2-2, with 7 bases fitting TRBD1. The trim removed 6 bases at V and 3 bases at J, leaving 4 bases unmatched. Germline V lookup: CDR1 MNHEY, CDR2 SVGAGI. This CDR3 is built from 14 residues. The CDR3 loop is CASRFDRDTGELFF. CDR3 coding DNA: TGTGCCAGCAGATTCGACAGGGACACCGGGGAGCTGTTTTTT.

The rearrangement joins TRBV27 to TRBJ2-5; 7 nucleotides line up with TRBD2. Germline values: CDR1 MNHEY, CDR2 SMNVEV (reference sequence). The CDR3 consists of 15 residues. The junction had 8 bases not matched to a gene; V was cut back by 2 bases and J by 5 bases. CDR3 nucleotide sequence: TGTGCCAGCAGTTTAGGGGCGGGAGAGGAGGAGACCCAGTACTTC. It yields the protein CASSLGAGEEETQYF.

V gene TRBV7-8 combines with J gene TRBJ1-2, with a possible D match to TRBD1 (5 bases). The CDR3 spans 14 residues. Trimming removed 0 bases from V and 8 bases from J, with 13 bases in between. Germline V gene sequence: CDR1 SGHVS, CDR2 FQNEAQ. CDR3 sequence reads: CASSLAPGGRGYTF. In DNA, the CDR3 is TGTGCCAGCAGCTTAGCGCCGGGGGGGAGAGGCTACACCTTC.

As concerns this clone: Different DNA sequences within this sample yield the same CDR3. The CDR3 loop is CSVGLGQSGNTIYF. CDR3 coding DNA: TGCAGCGTTGGGCTGGGACAATCTGGAAACACCATATATTTT. The chain employs TRBV29-1 and TRBJ1-3; weak D call: TRBD1 (6 bases). Per the germline V gene, CDR1 is SQVTM and CDR2 is ANQGSEA. V was shortened by 4 bases and J by 1 base, with 11 bases between the two germline ends. The CDR3 spans 14 residues.

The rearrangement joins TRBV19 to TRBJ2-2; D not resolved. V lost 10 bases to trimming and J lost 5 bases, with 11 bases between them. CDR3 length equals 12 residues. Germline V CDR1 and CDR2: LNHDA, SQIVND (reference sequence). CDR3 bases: TGTGCCACCCACACAGAAACCGGGGAGCTGTTTTTT. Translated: CATHTETGELFF. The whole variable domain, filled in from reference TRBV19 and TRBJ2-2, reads DGGITQSPKYLFRKEGQNVTLSCEQNLNHDAMYWYRQDPGQGLRLIYYSQIVNDFQKGDIAEGYSVSREKKESFPLTVTSAQKNPTAFYLCATHTETGELFFGEGSRLTVL.

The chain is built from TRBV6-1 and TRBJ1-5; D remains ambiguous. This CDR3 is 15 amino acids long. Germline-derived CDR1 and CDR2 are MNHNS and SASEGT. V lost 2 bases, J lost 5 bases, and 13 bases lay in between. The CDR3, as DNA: TGTGCCAGCAGTGAACGAGCGTTTTTCTATCAGCCCCAGCATTTT. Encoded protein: CASSERAFFYQPQHF.

The CDR3 spells CASSYRDRGSSGYTF. The CDR3 bases are TGTGCCAGCAGCTACCGGGACAGGGGATCGAGTGGCTACACCTTC. The rearrangement uses TRBV7-8 and TRBJ1-2; TRBD1 matches 10 bases. CDR1 SGHVS and CDR2 FQNEAQ come from the germline V gene. Unmatched junction bases numbered 9, after V lost 4 bases and J lost 7 bases. The CDR3 consists of 15 residues.

CDR3 DNA sequence: TGTGCCAGCAGCTTGGGCCCAGTGAGCACTGAAGCTTTCTTT. Translated: CASSLGPVSTEAFF. The V gene is TRBV7-3, the J gene TRBJ1-1; D is unclear. The germline V and J ends were trimmed by 3 bases and 4 bases, with 12 bases remaining between them. Germline V gene sequence: CDR1 SGHTA, CDR2 FQGTGA. This CDR3 is 14 amino acids long.

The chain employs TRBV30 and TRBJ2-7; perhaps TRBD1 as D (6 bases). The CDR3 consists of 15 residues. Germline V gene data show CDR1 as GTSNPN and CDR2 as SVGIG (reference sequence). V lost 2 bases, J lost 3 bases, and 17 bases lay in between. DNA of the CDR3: TGTGCCTGGAGTCCGGGACACCCAGTCGACTACGAGCAGTACTTC. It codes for CAWSPGHPVDYEQYF.

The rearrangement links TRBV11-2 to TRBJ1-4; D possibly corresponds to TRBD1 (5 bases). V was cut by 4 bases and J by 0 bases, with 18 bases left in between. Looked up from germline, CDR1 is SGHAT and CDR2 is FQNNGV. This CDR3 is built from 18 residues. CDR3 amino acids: CASSYLRQTPATNEKLFF. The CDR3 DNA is TGTGCCAGCAGCTACTTGAGACAGACTCCTGCAACTAATGAAAAACTGTTTTTT.

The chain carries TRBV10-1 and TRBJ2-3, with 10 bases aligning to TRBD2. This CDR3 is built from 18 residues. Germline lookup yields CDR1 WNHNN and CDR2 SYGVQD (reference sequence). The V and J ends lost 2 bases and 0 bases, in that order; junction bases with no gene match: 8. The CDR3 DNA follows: TGCGCCAGCAGTGAGCCCGTCGGACTAGCGGTCAGCACAGATACGCAGTATTTT. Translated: CASSEPVGLAVSTDTQYF.

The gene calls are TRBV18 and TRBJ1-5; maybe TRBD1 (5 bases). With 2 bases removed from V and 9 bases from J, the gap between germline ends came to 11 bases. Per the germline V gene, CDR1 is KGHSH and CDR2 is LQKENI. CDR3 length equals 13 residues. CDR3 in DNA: TGTGCCAGCTCACCAAATGGACACCTGCCCCAGCATTTT. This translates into CASSPNGHLPQHF.

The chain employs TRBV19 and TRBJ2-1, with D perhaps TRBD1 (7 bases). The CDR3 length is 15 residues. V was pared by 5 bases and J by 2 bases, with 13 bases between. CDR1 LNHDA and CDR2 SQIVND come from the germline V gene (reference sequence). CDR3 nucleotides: TGTGCCAGTAGTCACCAGGGGGGCACCTACAATGAGCAGTTCTTC. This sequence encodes CASSHQGGTYNEQFF.

In DNA, the CDR3 is TGTGCCAGCAGTGATGCCGGACAGGCCTCCTACGAGCAGTACTTC. Protein sequence: CASSDAGQASYEQYF. V is TRBV2 and J is TRBJ2-7; TRBD1 aligns across 7 bases. The V gene end was trimmed by 3 bases and the J gene end by 0 bases; junction bases not matched to a gene: 5. The CDR3 runs 15 residues. The germline CDR1 and CDR2 sequences are SNHLY and FYNNEI.

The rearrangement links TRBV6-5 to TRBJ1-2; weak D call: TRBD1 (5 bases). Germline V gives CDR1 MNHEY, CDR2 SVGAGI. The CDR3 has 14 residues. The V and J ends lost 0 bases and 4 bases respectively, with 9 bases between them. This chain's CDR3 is CASSYSGGTYGYTF. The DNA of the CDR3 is TGTGCCAGCAGTTACTCTGGAGGGACCTATGGCTACACCTTC.

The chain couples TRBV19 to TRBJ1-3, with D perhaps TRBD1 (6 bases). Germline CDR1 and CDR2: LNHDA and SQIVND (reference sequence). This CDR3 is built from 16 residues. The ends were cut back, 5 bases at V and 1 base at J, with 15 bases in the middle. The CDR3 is CASSDDRSPSGNTIYF. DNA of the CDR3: TGTGCCAGTAGTGATGACAGGTCTCCTTCTGGAAACACCATATATTTT.

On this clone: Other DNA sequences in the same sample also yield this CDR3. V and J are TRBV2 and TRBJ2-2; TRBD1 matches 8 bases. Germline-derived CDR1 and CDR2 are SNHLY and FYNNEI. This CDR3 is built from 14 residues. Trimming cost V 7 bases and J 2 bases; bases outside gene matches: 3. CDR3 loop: CASMGQANTGELFF. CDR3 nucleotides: TGTGCCAGCATGGGACAGGCTAACACCGGGGAGCTGTTTTTT.